The next 21 T cell receptor beta chains were all read from a single sample in a study of T-cell reconstitution after alpha-beta-depleted transplantation in children. The library targeted TCRbeta and was prepared with unique molecular identifiers. TCRdb called the PCR reads again in MiXCR, with one record for every CDR3 protein. The repertoire consists of around 100,000 distinct CDR3 sequences, with 4.5% to 7.5% occurring once and the leading ten covering 6.1%. The starting material was PBMCs, mostly from graft donor cells, obtained 60 days after TCRalphabeta/CD19-depleted stem cell transplant. These receptors all come from a female patient aged 2-9 years who had a stem cell transplant for Fanconi anemia, so the T cells may come from the graft donor.

This clonotype was picked up many times. This chain uses TRBV5-1 with TRBJ2-7; D is possibly TRBD1 (5 bases). V lost 1 base and J 5 bases, leaving 19 bases between the germline ends. This CDR3 spans 16 amino acids. The germline V gene encodes CDR1 SGHRS and CDR2 YFSETQ. This CDR3 reads CASSLKVQGIGNEQYF. CDR3 nucleotides: TGCGCCAGCAGCTTGAAGGTGCAGGGTATTGGGAACGAGCAGTACTTC.

This clonotype showed up many times. The chain couples TRBV5-1 to TRBJ2-3; perhaps TRBD2 as D (6 bases). Between the trimmed V and J ends, which lost 0 bases and 4 bases, there was a span of 12 bases. The CDR3 is 15 amino acids. CDR1 is SGHRS and CDR2 is YFSETQ in the germline V gene. CDR3 coding DNA: TGCGCCAGCAGCTTGGATTTGGGGGAGGCAGATACGCAGTATTTT. Its translation is CASSLDLGEADTQYF.

This sequence joins TRBV21-1 and TRBJ2-2; the table's TRBD1 call for D was not verified on the DNA. TRBV21-1 is reported as a pseudogene. The CDR3 totals 16 residues. CDR3 protein: CASSKLVGTDNGELFF. The CDR3 DNA sequence: TGTGCCAGCAGCAAATTGGTGGGGACAGATAACGGGGAGCTGTTTTTT.

This clonotype was recorded at least ten times. The chain couples TRBV5-1 to TRBJ2-1; 12 positions agree with TRBD2. From germline, CDR1 is SGHRS and CDR2 YFSETQ. The length of the CDR3 is 15 residues. The J segment lost 0 bases and the V segment lost 7 bases, leaving 2 bases of the junction unmatched. Here the CDR3 reads CASRLAGDSYNEQFF. The CDR3 nucleotides are TGCGCCAGCCGACTAGCGGGAGACTCCTACAATGAGCAGTTCTTC.

This clonotype has at least ten counts. The V gene is TRBV10-3, the J gene TRBJ1-6; TRBD1 matches at 8 bases. CDR1 is ENHRY, CDR2 SYGVKD, per germline. CDR3 length: 16 amino acids. Trimming at V came to 0 bases and at J to 7 bases, leaving 5 bases not matched to a gene. CDR3 sequence: CAISESRGPINSPLHF. The CDR3 DNA sequence: TGTGCCATCAGTGAGTCCAGGGGGCCAATCAATTCACCCCTCCACTTT.

The chain uses TRBV7-6 and TRBJ2-7; TRBD2 matches at 9 bases. This CDR3 contains 14 residues. V was clipped by 4 bases and J by 3 bases; unmatched bases: 4. The germline CDR1 and CDR2 sequences are SGHVS and FNYEAQ. As DNA, the CDR3 is TGTGCCAGCAGCTGGACTAGCGAATTCTACGAGCAGTACTTC. This encodes CASSWTSEFYEQYF. Drawing the rest from reference TRBV7-6 and TRBJ2-7, the complete variable domain is GAGVSQSPRYKVTKRGQDVALRCDPISGHVSLYWYRQALGQGPEFLTYFNYEAQQDKSGLPNDRFSAERPEGSISTLTIQRTEQRDSAMYRCASSWTSEFYEQYFGPGTRLTVT.

This clonotype was detected many times. The chain combines TRBV29-1 with TRBJ2-3; D not resolved. The CDR3 has 13 amino acids. Germline V gene lookup returns CDR1 SQVTM and CDR2 ANQGSEA. Between the trimmed V and J ends, which lost 5 bases and 1 base, there was a span of 10 bases. The CDR3 region is CSVNSYRTDTQYF. The CDR3 nucleotides read TGCAGCGTTAATTCGTACCGCACAGATACGCAGTATTTT.

This clonotype was counted many times. The V gene is TRBV5-6, the J gene TRBJ2-2; D call uncertain. The CDR3 loop spans 12 amino acids. V lost 2 bases to trimming and J lost 4 bases, with 3 bases between them. Germline CDR1 SGHDT, CDR2 YYEEEE. CDR3 amino acids: CASSFLTGELFF. CDR3 bases: TGTGCCAGCAGCTTCCTCACCGGGGAGCTGTTTTTT.

This clonotype was recorded at least ten times. V is TRBV20-1 and J is TRBJ2-7, with 11 positions matching TRBD2. Per the germline V gene, CDR1 is DFQATT and CDR2 is SNEGSKA (reference sequence). The junction had 3 bases not matched to a gene; V was cut back by 3 bases and J by 2 bases. The CDR3 is 14 amino acids. The CDR3 DNA reads TGCAGTGCTAGGACTAGCGGGAAAACCTACGAGCAGTACTTC. Its protein product is CSARTSGKTYEQYF.

This clonotype was seen at least ten times. The rearrangement joins TRBV12-3 or TRBV12-4 to TRBJ1-2, with no clear D. V was clipped by 8 bases and J by 3 bases, with 19 bases between them. The CDR3 is 15 amino acids. CDR3 in DNA: TGTGCCAGCTCAACCCCTCGCCTCATTTACTATGGCTACACCTTC. Its protein product is CASSTPRLIYYGYTF.

At least ten counts were recorded for this clonotype. The chain employs TRBV11-2 and TRBJ2-2, with D possibly TRBD2 on 5 matching bases. Germline V gene sequence: CDR1 SGHAT, CDR2 FQNNGV. V was clipped by 5 bases and J by 7 bases, with 20 bases between them. This CDR3 is 16 amino acids long. The CDR3 nucleotides read TGTGCCAGCAGCAAGGGAGTTTGGGGATCGAACGGGGAGCTGTTTTTT. It encodes CASSKGVWGSNGELFF.

This clonotype was recorded at least ten times. This chain joins TRBV7-9 and TRBJ2-2; possibly TRBD2 for D (6 bases). In germline, CDR1 is SEHNR, CDR2 FQNEAQ (reference sequence). The CDR3 runs 17 residues. V lost 1 base and J 3 bases, leaving 15 bases between the germline ends. CDR3 region: CASSLVAAGLHTGELFF. CDR3 nucleotides: TGTGCCAGCAGCTTAGTTGCCGCGGGACTCCACACCGGGGAGCTGTTTTTT.

There are many counts of this clonotype. The chain joins TRBV29-1 to TRBJ1-2; TRBD1 aligns across 7 bases. The CDR3 is 13 residues long. Germline CDR1 SQVTM, CDR2 ANQGSEA. The V gene end was trimmed by 3 bases and the J gene end by 4 bases; junction bases not matched to a gene: 5. The CDR3 is CSVDAGGSYGYTF. Here the CDR3 DNA reads TGCAGCGTTGACGCAGGGGGGAGCTATGGCTACACCTTC.

This clonotype was counted ten times or more. The chain links TRBV7-9 to TRBJ2-3; possible D gene TRBD1, 5 bases. CDR1 SEHNR and CDR2 FQNEAQ come from the germline V gene (reference sequence). With 1 base removed from V and 4 bases from J, the gap between germline ends came to 15 bases. The CDR3 extends over 16 amino acids. The CDR3 reads CASSLGPGRGADTQYF. CDR3 DNA: TGTGCCAGCAGCTTAGGTCCTGGAAGGGGCGCAGATACGCAGTATTTT.

This clonotype has more than one count but fewer than ten. This rearrangement joins TRBV20-1 to TRBJ2-3, with D perhaps TRBD2 (5 bases). This CDR3 contains 15 residues. The germline V gene encodes CDR1 DFQATT and CDR2 SNEGSKA (reference sequence). V lost 6 bases and J 4 bases, leaving 20 bases between the germline ends. CDR3 sequence: CSAPSGGSRADTQYF. As DNA, the CDR3 is TGCAGTGCACCTTCTGGTGGGAGTAGGGCAGATACGCAGTATTTT.

There are many counts of this clonotype. The chain is built from TRBV20-1 and TRBJ1-2; a weak D match, TRBD1 (6 bases). Trimming removed 5 bases at V and 4 bases at J, with 11 bases between. CDR3 length: 12 amino acids. The germline V gene has CDR1 DFQATT and CDR2 SNEGSKA (reference sequence). The CDR3 loop reads CSALQGGYGYTF. CDR3 DNA: TGCAGTGCTTTACAGGGCGGCTATGGCTACACCTTC.

This clonotype was found many times. V and J are TRBV18 and TRBJ2-1; a weak D match, TRBD1 (5 bases). The V and J ends lost 0 bases and 8 bases respectively, with 14 bases between them. Germline CDR1 is KGHSH and CDR2 is LQKENI. The CDR3 is made up of 15 amino acids. The CDR3, as DNA: TGTGCCAGCTCACCACCGTTCTTGGGGCCGGATGAGCAGTTCTTC. It codes for CASSPPFLGPDEQFF.

This clonotype was seen many times. The J gene is TRBJ2-2, the V gene TRBV27, with D perhaps TRBD2 (7 bases). The CDR3 loop spans 15 amino acids. V gave up 0 bases and J gave up 6 bases, with 11 bases separating them. CDR1 and CDR2 (germline): MNHEY, SMNVEV (reference sequence). DNA of the CDR3: TGTGCCAGCAGTTTATCACGGGGGGCGCCCGGGGAGCTGTTTTTT. Translating gives CASSLSRGAPGELFF.

This clonotype was seen ten or more times. The chain carries TRBV7-3 and TRBJ2-5; D not certain. The length of the CDR3 is 13 residues. Trimming left V 1 base short and J 3 bases short, with 6 bases between. Looked up from germline, CDR1 is SGHTA and CDR2 is FQGTGA. The CDR3 reads CASSLIREETQYF. The CDR3 DNA sequence: TGTGCCAGCAGCTTAATTAGGGAAGAGACCCAGTACTTC.

The sample holds a few counts of this clonotype. The chain has TRBV29-1 and TRBJ2-3, with 11 nucleotides matching TRBD2. With V trimmed by 1 base and J by 2 bases, 5 bases remained unmatched. This CDR3 contains 16 residues. Germline assignment: CDR1 SQVTM and CDR2 ANQGSEA. CDR3 in amino acids: CSVEGASGGPTDTQYF. The CDR3 coding sequence is TGCAGCGTTGAAGGAGCTAGCGGGGGGCCCACAGATACGCAGTATTTT.

This rearrangement joins TRBV19 to TRBJ2-2; D may be TRBD2 (5 bases). From germline, CDR1 is LNHDA and CDR2 SQIVND (reference sequence). Trimming left V 3 bases short and J 4 bases short, with 15 bases between. This CDR3 has 16 amino acids. CDR3 in DNA: TGTGCCAGTAGTATTGGTTTCGCGGGCCCCACCGGGGAGCTGTTTTTT. It specifies CASSIGFAGPTGELFF.